This T cell receptor beta chain came from a study of Ad26.COV2.S vaccination and SARS-CoV-2 variants. Turning to the study itself: The Ad26.COV2.S arm of the COV1001 trial was where the donor was placed. Recipients of Ad26.COV2.S got it intramuscularly, once or twice 56 days apart.

Trimming pared 1 base from V and 5 bases from J, leaving 9 bases between. This CDR3 comprises 14 residues. Germline V CDR1 and CDR2: SGHVS, FNYEAQ. This table comes from immunoSEQ multiplex PCR, and its TCRdb copy is limited to in-frame clones, with some not included. The top ten hold about 2.7% of the sample, which has about 450,000 clones, about 91% seen once. Treatment denoted: around 19 received Ad26.COV2.S at low or high dose, single or two shots; 5 received placebo; per-sample allocation not given. Day 63 after the first vaccine or placebo injection was the time point for sampling. Wuhan-strain spike was delivered by a replication-incompetent Ad26 vector.

The sequence was obtained from a person between 18 and 65 years old who received the Ad26.COV2.S COVID-19 vaccine or a placebo. The gene calls are TRBV7-6 and TRBJ2-1; no reliable D call. Sequencing was performed on peripheral blood, taken in a trial of Ad26.COV2.S vaccine versus placebo. In DNA, the CDR3 is TGTGCCAGCAGCTTAGATGGCAGGCACAATGAGCAGTTCTTC. Protein: CASSLDGRHNEQFF.